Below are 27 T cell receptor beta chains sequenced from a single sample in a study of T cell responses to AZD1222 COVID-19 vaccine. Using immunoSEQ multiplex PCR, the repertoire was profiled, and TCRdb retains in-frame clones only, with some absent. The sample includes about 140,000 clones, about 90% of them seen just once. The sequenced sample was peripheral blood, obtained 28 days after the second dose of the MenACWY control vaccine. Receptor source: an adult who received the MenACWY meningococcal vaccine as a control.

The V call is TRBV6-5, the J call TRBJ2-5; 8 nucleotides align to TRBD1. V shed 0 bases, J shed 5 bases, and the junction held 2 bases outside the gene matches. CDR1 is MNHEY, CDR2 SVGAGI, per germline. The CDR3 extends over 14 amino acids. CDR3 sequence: CASSYSGDRETQYF. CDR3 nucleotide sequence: TGTGCCAGCAGTTACTCAGGGGACAGGGAGACCCAGTACTTC.

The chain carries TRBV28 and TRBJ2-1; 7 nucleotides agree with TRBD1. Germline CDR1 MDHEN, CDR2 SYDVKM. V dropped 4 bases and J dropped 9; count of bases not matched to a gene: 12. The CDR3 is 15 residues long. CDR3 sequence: CASSSHEATGFEQFF. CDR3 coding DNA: TGTGCCAGCAGTTCCCATGAAGCGACAGGGTTTGAGCAGTTCTTC.

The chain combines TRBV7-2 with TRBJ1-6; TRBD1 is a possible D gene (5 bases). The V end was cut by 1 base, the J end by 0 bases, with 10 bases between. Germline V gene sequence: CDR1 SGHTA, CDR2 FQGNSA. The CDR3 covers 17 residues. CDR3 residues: CASSLEQASSYNSPLHF. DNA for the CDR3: TGTGCCAGCAGCTTAGAACAGGCGAGCTCCTATAATTCACCCCTCCACTTT. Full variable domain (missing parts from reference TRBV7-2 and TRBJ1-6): GAGVSQSPSNKVTEKGKDVELRCDPISGHTALYWYRQSLGQGLEFLIYFQGNSAPDKSGLPSDRFSAERTGGSVSTLTIQRTQQEDSAVYLCASSLEQASSYNSPLHFGNGTRLTVT.

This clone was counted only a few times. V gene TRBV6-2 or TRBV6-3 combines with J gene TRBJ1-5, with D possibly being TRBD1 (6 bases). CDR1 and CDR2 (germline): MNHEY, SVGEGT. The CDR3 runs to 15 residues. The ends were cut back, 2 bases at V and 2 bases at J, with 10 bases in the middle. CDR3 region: CASSYAGAGNQPQHF. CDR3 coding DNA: TGTGCCAGCAGTTACGCGGGGGCGGGCAATCAGCCCCAGCATTTT.

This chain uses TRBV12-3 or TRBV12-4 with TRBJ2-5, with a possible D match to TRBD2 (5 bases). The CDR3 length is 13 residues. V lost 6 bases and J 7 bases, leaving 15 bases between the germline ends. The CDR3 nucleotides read TGTGCCAGCAGCTCTACTAGGGCGGGGACCCAGTACTTC. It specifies CASSSTRAGTQYF.

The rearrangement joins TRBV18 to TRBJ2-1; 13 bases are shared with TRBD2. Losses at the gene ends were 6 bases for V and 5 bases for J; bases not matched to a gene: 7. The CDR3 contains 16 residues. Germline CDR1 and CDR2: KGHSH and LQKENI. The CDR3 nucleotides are TGTGCCAGCTCTCCCCAACTAGCGGGGGGGGACAATGAGCAGTTCTTC. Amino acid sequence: CASSPQLAGGDNEQFF.

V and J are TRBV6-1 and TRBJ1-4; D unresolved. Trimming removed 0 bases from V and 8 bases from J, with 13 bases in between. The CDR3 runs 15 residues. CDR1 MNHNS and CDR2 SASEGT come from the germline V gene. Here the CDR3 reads CASSEATGWVEKLFF. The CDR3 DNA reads TGTGCCAGCAGTGAAGCGACGGGCTGGGTCGAAAAACTGTTTTTT.

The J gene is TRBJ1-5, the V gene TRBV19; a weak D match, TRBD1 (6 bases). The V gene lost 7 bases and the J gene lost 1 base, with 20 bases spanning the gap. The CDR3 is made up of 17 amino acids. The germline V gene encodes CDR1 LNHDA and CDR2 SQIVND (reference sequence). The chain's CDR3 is CASTSGGADFSNQPQHF. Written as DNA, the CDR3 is TGTGCCAGTACCTCGGGGGGGGCAGATTTCAGCAATCAGCCCCAGCATTTT. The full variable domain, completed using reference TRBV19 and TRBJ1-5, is DGGITQSPKYLFRKEGQNVTLSCEQNLNHDAMYWYRQDPGQGLRLIYYSQIVNDFQKGDIAEGYSVSREKKESFPLTVTSAQKNPTAFYLCASTSGGADFSNQPQHFGDGTRLSIL.

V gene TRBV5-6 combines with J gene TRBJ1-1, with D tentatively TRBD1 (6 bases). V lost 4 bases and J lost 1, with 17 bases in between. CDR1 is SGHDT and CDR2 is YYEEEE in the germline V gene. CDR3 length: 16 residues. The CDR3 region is CASSAVGRGRNTEAFF. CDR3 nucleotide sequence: TGTGCCAGCAGCGCGGTTGGGAGGGGGAGGAACACTGAAGCTTTCTTT. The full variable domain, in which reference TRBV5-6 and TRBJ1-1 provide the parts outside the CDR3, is DAGVTQSPTHLIKTRGQQVTLRCSPKSGHDTVSWYQQALGQGPQFIFQYYEEEERQRGNFPDRFSGHQFPNYSSELNVNALLLGDSALYLCASSAVGRGRNTEAFFGQGTRLTVV.

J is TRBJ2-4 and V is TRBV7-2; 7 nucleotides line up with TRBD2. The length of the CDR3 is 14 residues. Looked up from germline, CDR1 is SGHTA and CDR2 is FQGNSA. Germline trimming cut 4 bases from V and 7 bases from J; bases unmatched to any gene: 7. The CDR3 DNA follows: TGTGCCAGCAGCTCCGGGGACTATTTGAACATTCAGTACTTC. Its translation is CASSSGDYLNIQYF. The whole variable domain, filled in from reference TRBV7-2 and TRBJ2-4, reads GAGVSQSPSNKVTEKGKDVELRCDPISGHTALYWYRQSLGQGLEFLIYFQGNSAPDKSGLPSDRFSAERTGGSVSTLTIQRTQQEDSAVYLCASSSGDYLNIQYFGAGTRLSVL.

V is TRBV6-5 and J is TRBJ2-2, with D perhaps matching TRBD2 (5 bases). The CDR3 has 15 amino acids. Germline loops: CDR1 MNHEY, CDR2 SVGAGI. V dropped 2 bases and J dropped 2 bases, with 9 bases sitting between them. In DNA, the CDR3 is TGTGCCAGCAGTTACGTAGCGAAAAACACCGGGGAGCTGTTTTTT. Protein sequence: CASSYVAKNTGELFF.

The CDR3 is CASSQGGSYYQPQHF. Written as DNA, the CDR3 is TGTGCCAGCAGCCAAGGCGGCAGCTATTATCAGCCCCAGCATTTT. V usage is TRBV3-1 (or the pseudogene TRBV3-2) and J usage is TRBJ1-5; D gene uncertain. The CDR3 is made up of 15 amino acids. Germline values: CDR1 LGHDT, CDR2 YNNKEL (reference sequence). Trimming removed 1 base at V and 5 bases at J, with 12 bases between.

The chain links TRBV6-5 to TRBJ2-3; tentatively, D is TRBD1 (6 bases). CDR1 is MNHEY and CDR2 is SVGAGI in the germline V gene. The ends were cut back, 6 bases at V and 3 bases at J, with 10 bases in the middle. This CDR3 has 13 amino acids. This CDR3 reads CASRLQGTDTQYF. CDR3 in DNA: TGTGCCAGCAGATTACAGGGAACAGATACGCAGTATTTT.

CDR3 sequence reads: CASSPTGGEGNTEAFF. Written as DNA, the CDR3 is TGTGCCAGCAGCCCGACAGGGGGCGAGGGGAACACTGAAGCTTTCTTT. The rearrangement joins TRBV7-3 to TRBJ1-1; 10 nucleotides line up with TRBD1. Germline values: CDR1 SGHTA, CDR2 FQGTGA. The CDR3 contains 16 residues. The V and J ends lost 5 bases and 1 base, in that order; junction bases with no gene match: 7.

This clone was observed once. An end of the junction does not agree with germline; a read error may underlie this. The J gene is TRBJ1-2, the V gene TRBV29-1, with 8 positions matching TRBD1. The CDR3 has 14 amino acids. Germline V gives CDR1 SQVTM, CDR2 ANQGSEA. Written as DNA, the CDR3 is TGCAGCGTTGAAATGTCAGGGGGCCTTGGTAATTCCTTCTTC. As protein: CSVEMSGGLGNSFF. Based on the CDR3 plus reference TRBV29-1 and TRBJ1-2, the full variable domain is SAVISQKPSRDICQRGTSLTIQCQVDSQVTMMFWYRQQPGQSLTLIATANQGSEATYESGFVIDKFPISRPNLTFSTLTVSNMSPEDSSIYLCSVEMSGGLGNSFFGSGTRLTVV.

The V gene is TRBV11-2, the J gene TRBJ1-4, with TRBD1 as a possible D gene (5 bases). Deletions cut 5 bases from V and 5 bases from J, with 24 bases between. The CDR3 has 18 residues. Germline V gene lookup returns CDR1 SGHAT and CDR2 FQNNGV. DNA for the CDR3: TGTGCCAGCAGCCCGGGACCGACGGGCGGGAGTTCCAATGAAAAACTGTTTTTT. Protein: CASSPGPTGGSSNEKLFF.

CDR3: CASSLGPSEQYF. DNA of the CDR3: TGTGCCAGCAGCTTAGGGCCCAGCGAGCAGTACTTC. The chain joins TRBV11-3 to TRBJ2-7; no clear D gene. This CDR3 is 12 amino acids long. Germline CDR1 is SGHNT and CDR2 is YENEEA. Trimming removed 1 base from V and 6 bases from J, with 7 bases in between.

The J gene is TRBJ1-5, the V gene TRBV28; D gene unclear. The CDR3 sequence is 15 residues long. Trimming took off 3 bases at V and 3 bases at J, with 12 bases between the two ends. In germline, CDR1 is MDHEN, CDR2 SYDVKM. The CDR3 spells CASSFGQDLNQPQHF. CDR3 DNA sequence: TGTGCCAGCAGTTTCGGGCAGGACCTCAATCAGCCCCAGCATTTT.

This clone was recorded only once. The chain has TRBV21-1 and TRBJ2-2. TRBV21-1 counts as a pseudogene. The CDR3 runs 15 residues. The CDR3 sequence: CASSKPRPGAGELFF. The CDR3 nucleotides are TGTGCCAGCAGCAAGCCTCGCCCGGGCGCCGGGGAGCTGTTTTTT.

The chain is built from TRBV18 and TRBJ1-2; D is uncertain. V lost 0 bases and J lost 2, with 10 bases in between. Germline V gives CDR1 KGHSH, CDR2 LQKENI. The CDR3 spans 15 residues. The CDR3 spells CASSPPDDWNYGYTF. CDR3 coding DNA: TGTGCCAGCTCACCACCGGATGATTGGAACTATGGCTACACCTTC.

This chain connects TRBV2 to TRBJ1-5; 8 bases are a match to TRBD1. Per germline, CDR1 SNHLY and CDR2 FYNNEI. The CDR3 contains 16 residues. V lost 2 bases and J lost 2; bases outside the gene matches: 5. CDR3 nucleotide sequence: TGTGCCAGCAGTGAACCGGTGACAGGGGGCAATCAGCCCCAGCATTTT. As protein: CASSEPVTGGNQPQHF.

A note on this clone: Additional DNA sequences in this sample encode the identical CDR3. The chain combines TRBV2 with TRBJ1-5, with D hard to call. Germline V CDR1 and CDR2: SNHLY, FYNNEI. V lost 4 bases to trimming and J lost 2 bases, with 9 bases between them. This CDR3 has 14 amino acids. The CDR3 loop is CASSVGRGNQPQHF. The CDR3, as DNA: TGTGCCAGCAGTGTCGGTAGGGGCAATCAGCCCCAGCATTTT. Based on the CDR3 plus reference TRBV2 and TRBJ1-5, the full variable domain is EPEVTQTPSHQVTQMGQEVILRCVPISNHLYFYWYRQILGQKVEFLVSFYNNEISEKSEIFDDQFSVERPDGSNFTLKIRSTKLEDSAMYFCASSVGRGNQPQHFGDGTRLSIL.

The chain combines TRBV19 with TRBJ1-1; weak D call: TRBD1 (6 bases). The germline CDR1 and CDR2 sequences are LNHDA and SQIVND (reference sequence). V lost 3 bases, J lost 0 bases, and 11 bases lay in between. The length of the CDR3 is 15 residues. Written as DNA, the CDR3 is TGTGCCAGTAGTATGACAGGTTTTTTGAACACTGAAGCTTTCTTT. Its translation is CASSMTGFLNTEAFF.

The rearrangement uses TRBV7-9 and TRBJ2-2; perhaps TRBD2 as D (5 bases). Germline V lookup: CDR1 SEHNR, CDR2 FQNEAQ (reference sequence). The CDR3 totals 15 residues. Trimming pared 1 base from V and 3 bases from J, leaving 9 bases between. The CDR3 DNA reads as TGTGCCAGCAGCTTAGGAGGGATCGACACCGGGGAGCTGTTTTTT. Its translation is CASSLGGIDTGELFF.

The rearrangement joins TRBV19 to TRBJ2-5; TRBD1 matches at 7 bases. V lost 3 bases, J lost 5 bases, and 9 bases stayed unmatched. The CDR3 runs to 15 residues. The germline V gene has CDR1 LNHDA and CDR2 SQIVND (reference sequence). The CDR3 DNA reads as TGTGCCAGTAGTATCCCGACAGGGAGCGGCGAGACCCAGTACTTC. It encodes CASSIPTGSGETQYF.

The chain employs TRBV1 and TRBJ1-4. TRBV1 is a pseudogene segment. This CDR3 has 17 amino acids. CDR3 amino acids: CTSSQGPIKAPNEKLFF. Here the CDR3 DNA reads TGCACCAGCAGCCAAGGACCTATTAAGGCACCTAATGAAAAACTGTTTTTT.

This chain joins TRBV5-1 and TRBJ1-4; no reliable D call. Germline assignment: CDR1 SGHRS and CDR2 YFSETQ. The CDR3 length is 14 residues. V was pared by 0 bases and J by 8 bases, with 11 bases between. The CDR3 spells CASSLGTGREKLFF. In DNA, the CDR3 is TGCGCCAGCAGCTTGGGGACGGGGAGGGAAAAACTGTTTTTT. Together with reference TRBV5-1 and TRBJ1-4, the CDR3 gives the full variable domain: KAGVTQTPRYLIKTRGQQVTLSCSPISGHRSVSWYQQTPGQGLQFLFEYFSETQRNKGNFPGRFSGRQFSNSRSEMNVSTLELGDSALYLCASSLGTGREKLFFGSGTQLSVL.